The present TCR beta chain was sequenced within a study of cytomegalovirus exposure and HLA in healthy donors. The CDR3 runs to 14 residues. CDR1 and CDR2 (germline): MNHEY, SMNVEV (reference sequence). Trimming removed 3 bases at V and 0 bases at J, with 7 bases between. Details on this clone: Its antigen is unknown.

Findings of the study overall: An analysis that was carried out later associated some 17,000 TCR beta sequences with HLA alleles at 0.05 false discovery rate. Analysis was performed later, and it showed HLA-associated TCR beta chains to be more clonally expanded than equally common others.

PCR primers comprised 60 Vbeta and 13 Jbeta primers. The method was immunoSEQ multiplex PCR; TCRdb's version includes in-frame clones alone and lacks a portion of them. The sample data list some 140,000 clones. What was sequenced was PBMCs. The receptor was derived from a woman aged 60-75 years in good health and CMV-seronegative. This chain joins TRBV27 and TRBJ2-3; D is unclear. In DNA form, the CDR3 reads TGTGCCAGCAGTTTTCTACAGAGCACAGATACGCAGTATTTT. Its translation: CASSFLQSTDTQYF.